The source of this T cell receptor beta chain is a study of T-cell reconstitution after alpha-beta-depleted transplantation in children. The study's findings and limits: Day-60 TCRbeta diversity that was high in some patients was derived from surviving recipient T cells and thymic progenitors. T cells produced anew were the main source of T-cell counts and diversity one year after transplant. Reported findings indicate that, about two months after transplant, alpha-beta T cells came from several hundred expanded clones, which were derived from non-depleted graft cells.

Concerning this clonotype: Its antigen is as yet unknown.

Per germline, CDR1 GTSNPN and CDR2 SVGIG (reference sequence). V shed 7 bases, J shed 3 bases, and the junction held 4 bases outside the gene matches. This CDR3 region has 12 residues. The authors prepared the TCRbeta library with unique molecular identifiers. One entry per CDR3 protein, called by TCRdb with MiXCR from the PCR reads. This sample carries over 200,000 distinct CDR3 sequences, 9.5% to 13% of them seen once, and the ten largest clones take approximately 28%. The material was PBMCs, obtained before TCRalphabeta/CD19-depleted stem cell transplant. This chain links TRBV30 with TRBJ2-3; 7 bases fit TRBD2. The origin of this receptor is a child under two years old with acute myeloid leukemia, due to receive a stem cell transplant. CDR3 amino acids: CALGGGTDTQYF. Here the CDR3 DNA reads TGTGCCTTGGGGGGGGGAACAGATACGCAGTATTTT. The variable domain in full, completed from reference TRBV30 and TRBJ2-3, reads SQTIHQWPATLVQPVGSPLSLECTVEGTSNPNLYWYRQAAGRGLQLLFYSVGIGQISSEVPQNLSASRPQDRQFILSSKKLLLSDSGFYLCALGGGTDTQYFGPGTRLTVL.